The 30 T cell receptor beta chains given below trace back to one sample, sequenced in a study of PD-L1 blockade in urothelial cancer (dated by TCRdb to between 2016 and 2019). The protocol used for the library was the immunoSEQ multiplex PCR assay. TCRdb re-hosts the immuneACCESS table, in-frame sequences only. Its copies lack some clones; in the studies checked, an unresolved V gene accounts for under half of them, and the cause for the rest is not known. Counted in this sample were roughly 29,000 clones; roughly 80% of them appeared once. Roughly 2.1% of the sample belongs to the ten largest clones. The sequencing here drew on PBMCs, taken around atezolizumab (anti-PD-L1) treatment. Every receptor here comes from a man in his forties or fifties with urothelial cancer.

This chain joins TRBV5-1 and TRBJ1-4; D call uncertain. Germline CDR1 is SGHRS and CDR2 is YFSETQ. The V end was cut by 5 bases, the J end by 6 bases, with 11 bases between. CDR3 size: 13 residues. The CDR3: CASSPMRDEKLFF. CDR3 sequence (DNA): TGCGCCAGCAGTCCCATGCGGGATGAAAAACTGTTTTTT.

The chain recombines TRBV18 with TRBJ2-7; TRBD1 matches 12 bases. Germline loops: CDR1 KGHSH, CDR2 LQKENI. The CDR3 extends over 15 amino acids. The J segment lost 2 bases and the V segment lost 5 bases, leaving 4 bases of the junction unmatched. CDR3 in amino acids: CASSSGTGGPYEQYF. CDR3 nucleotide sequence: TGTGCCAGCTCAAGTGGGACAGGGGGCCCCTACGAGCAGTACTTC.

The sample holds a few counts of this clone. J is TRBJ2-3 and V is TRBV9; 10 nucleotides line up with TRBD2. Looked up from germline, CDR1 is SGDLS and CDR2 is YYNGEE. Unmatched junction bases numbered 7, after V lost 4 bases and J lost 2 bases. CDR3 size: 16 residues. CDR3 protein: CASSPLAGAYTDTQYF. The CDR3 DNA is TGTGCCAGCAGCCCGCTAGCGGGGGCCTACACAGATACGCAGTATTTT.

This chain joins TRBV5-1 and TRBJ2-5; possibly TRBD1 for D (6 bases). The ends were cut back, 8 bases at V and 2 bases at J, with 13 bases in the middle. The CDR3 length is 13 residues. Germline CDR1 and CDR2: SGHRS and YFSETQ. In nucleotides, the CDR3 is TGCGCCAGTCTCCGAACAGGGCAAGAGACCCAGTACTTC. Its protein product is CASLRTGQETQYF.

In the case of this clone: One end of the junction fails to match germline, which may point to a read error. The chain uses TRBV7-7 and TRBJ2-3, with a tentative D call TRBD2 (6 bases). The CDR3 has 15 amino acids. CDR1 and CDR2 (germline): SSHAT, FNYEAQ (reference sequence). CDR3 DNA: TGTGCTAGCAGCTTAGGGCGGGGTAGCACAGATACGCAGTATTTT. Translation gives CASSLGRGSTDTQYF.

V gene TRBV18 combines with J gene TRBJ1-1; D not resolved. The CDR3 sequence is 13 residues long. V lost 5 bases and J lost 1, with 8 bases in between. The V gene's germline CDR1 is KGHSH and CDR2 LQKENI. This CDR3 is CASSTTQNTEAFF. The CDR3 nucleotides read TGTGCCAGCTCAACCACACAGAACACTGAAGCTTTCTTT.

This clone was detected once. The V call is TRBV9, the J call TRBJ1-5; maybe TRBD1 (6 bases). CDR1 SGDLS and CDR2 YYNGEE come from the germline V gene. The length of the CDR3 is 14 residues. Trimming took off 3 bases at V and 1 base at J, with 8 bases between the two ends. CDR3 amino acids: CASSAQGSNQPQHF. The CDR3 coding sequence is TGTGCCAGCAGCGCCCAGGGGAGCAATCAGCCCCAGCATTTT. Full variable domain (missing parts from reference TRBV9 and TRBJ1-5): DSGVTQTPKHLITATGQRVTLRCSPRSGDLSVYWYQQSLDQGLQFLIQYYNGEERAKGNILERFSAQQFPDLHSELNLSSLELGDSALYFCASSAQGSNQPQHFGDGTRLSIL.

This chain links TRBV6-4 with TRBJ2-3, with D tentatively TRBD1 (7 bases). The CDR3 totals 14 residues. Trimming pared 8 bases from V and 3 bases from J, leaving 15 bases between. Germline V gene data show CDR1 as MRHNA and CDR2 as SNTAGT. CDR3 loop: CASSQGGETDTQYF. The CDR3 DNA is TGTGCCAGCTCTCAGGGGGGCGAGACAGATACGCAGTATTTT.

The V gene is TRBV29-1, the J gene TRBJ2-1; TRBD2 matches at 8 bases. V dropped 4 bases and J dropped 3; count of bases not matched to a gene: 5. The CDR3 consists of 14 residues. Looked up from germline, CDR1 is SQVTM and CDR2 is ANQGSEA. Written as DNA, the CDR3 is TGCAGCGTTGTTCCCGGGGGGGTCTACAATGAGCAGTTCTTC. It translates to CSVVPGGVYNEQFF.

V is TRBV2 and J is TRBJ2-2; TRBD1 matches at 9 bases. Germline trimming cut 6 bases from V and 8 bases from J; bases unmatched to any gene: 4. Germline CDR1 and CDR2: SNHLY and FYNNEI. This CDR3 contains 13 residues. The CDR3 DNA reads as TGTGCCAGCAGGGGACAGGGAGTTGGGGAGCTGTTTTTT. Protein sequence: CASRGQGVGELFF.

The chain uses TRBV7-2 and TRBJ1-5; 9 positions match TRBD1. Unmatched junction bases numbered 5, after V lost 2 bases and J lost 6 bases. CDR1 is SGHTA, CDR2 FQGNSA, per germline. The CDR3 extends over 15 amino acids. The CDR3, as DNA: TGTGCCAGCAGCTTAAGGGGACAGGGACGTCAGCCCCAGCATTTT. Encoded protein: CASSLRGQGRQPQHF.

The genes are TRBV6-5 and TRBJ2-1; the D is unclear. Germline assignment: CDR1 MNHEY and CDR2 SVGAGI. The CDR3 has 13 residues. The V end was cut by 2 bases, the J end by 6 bases, with 8 bases between. The CDR3 loop is CASSYDRGNEQFF. The CDR3 DNA reads TGTGCCAGCAGTTACGATCGCGGCAATGAGCAGTTCTTC.

The chain has TRBV2 and TRBJ1-1, with 12 bases that match TRBD1. The V and J ends lost 5 bases and 3 bases, in that order; junction bases with no gene match: 7. The CDR3 spans 16 residues. Per germline, CDR1 SNHLY and CDR2 FYNNEI. CDR3 bases: TGTGCCAGCAGTTCGGGACAGGGGGCCGCCGACACTGAAGCTTTCTTT. Its protein is CASSSGQGAADTEAFF.

The chain links TRBV5-1 to TRBJ2-7; 10 bases are shared with TRBD2. The CDR3 has 15 amino acids. V dropped 0 bases and J dropped 3; count of bases not matched to a gene: 3. Germline lookup yields CDR1 SGHRS and CDR2 YFSETQ. The CDR3 DNA reads as TGCGCCAGCAGCTTGGGAGGACTAGCGGTCTACGAGCAGTACTTC. This codes for CASSLGGLAVYEQYF.

DNA of the CDR3: TGTGCCAGCAGCGTTACTAGCGGTGCTGGGGAGCTGTTTTTT. Its translation is CASSVTSGAGELFF. This chain uses TRBV9 with TRBJ2-2; 8 bases are a match to TRBD2. CDR1 SGDLS and CDR2 YYNGEE come from the germline V gene. This CDR3 is built from 14 residues. V trimming: 2 bases; J trimming: 8 bases; junction bases outside the gene matches: 5.

The chain is built from TRBV19 and TRBJ2-3, with a weak D call TRBD2 (5 bases). The V end was cut by 5 bases, the J end by 6 bases, with 9 bases between. The CDR3 spans 12 residues. Germline assignment: CDR1 LNHDA and CDR2 SQIVND (reference sequence). The CDR3 DNA sequence: TGTGCCAGTAGTGAGGAGCGGGATACGCAGTATTTT. It yields the protein CASSEERDTQYF.

The rearrangement joins TRBV4-2 to TRBJ2-3; D gene uncertain. This CDR3 has 15 amino acids. V was pared by 0 bases and J by 6 bases, with 13 bases between. Germline V lookup: CDR1 LGHNA, CDR2 YNFKEQ. Here the CDR3 DNA reads TGTGCCAGCAGCCAAGATTACCGCACTATTGATACGCAGTATTTT. This sequence encodes CASSQDYRTIDTQYF.

This clone has more than one count but fewer than ten. The chain has TRBV15 and TRBJ1-5; D remains unclear. The length of the CDR3 is 14 residues. Germline values: CDR1 LNHNV, CDR2 YYDKDF (reference sequence). Trimming pared 5 bases from V and 4 bases from J, leaving 12 bases between. The CDR3, as DNA: TGTGCCACCAGCGTTAGATCTTGGAATCAGCCCCAGCATTTT. Translated: CATSVRSWNQPQHF.

The CDR3 spells CAWSRTSTDTQYF. CDR3 nucleotides: TGTGCCTGGAGCCGGACTAGCACAGATACGCAGTATTTT. The J gene is TRBJ2-3, the V gene TRBV30, with D possibly matching TRBD2 (5 bases). Trimming took off 3 bases at V and 0 bases at J, with 7 bases between the two ends. The germline gives CDR1 GTSNPN, CDR2 SVGIG (reference sequence). CDR3 length equals 13 residues.

The V call is TRBV5-5, the J call TRBJ2-5; 10 nucleotides match TRBD2. Trimming took 0 bases from V and 4 from J; bases not matched to a gene: 6. Per germline, CDR1 SGHKS and CDR2 YYEKEE (reference sequence). CDR3 length equals 16 residues. CDR3: CASSLVGSGRGETQYF. Here the CDR3 DNA reads TGTGCCAGCAGCTTGGTGGGGAGCGGGAGGGGAGAGACCCAGTACTTC. The full variable domain, completed using reference TRBV5-5 and TRBJ2-5, is DAGVTQSPTHLIKTRGQQVTLRCSPISGHKSVSWYQQVLGQGPQFIFQYYEKEERGRGNFPDRFSARQFPNYSSELNVNALLLGDSALYLCASSLVGSGRGETQYFGPGTRLLVL.

The chain joins TRBV6-5 to TRBJ2-5, with 7 nucleotides matching TRBD2. The CDR3 consists of 13 residues. Losses at the gene ends were 5 bases for V and 6 bases for J; bases not matched to a gene: 6. Germline CDR1 reads MNHEY; CDR2 reads SVGAGI. CDR3 bases: TGTGCCAGCAGTCTCGGGGAGGGGAAGACCCAGTACTTC. Protein: CASSLGEGKTQYF.

The genes are TRBV18 and TRBJ1-3; 7 bases align to TRBD1. The germline CDR1 and CDR2 sequences are KGHSH and LQKENI. This CDR3 contains 16 residues. The V and J ends lost 2 bases and 1 base, in that order; junction bases with no gene match: 5. CDR3 region: CASSPWDSASGNTIYF. The CDR3 DNA sequence: TGTGCCAGCTCACCATGGGACAGCGCGTCTGGAAACACCATATATTTT.

The rearrangement joins TRBV7-9 to TRBJ2-1, with a weak D call TRBD2 (7 bases). Germline V gene lookup returns CDR1 SEHNR and CDR2 FQNEAQ (reference sequence). The CDR3 loop spans 15 amino acids. With 5 bases removed from V and 5 bases from J, the gap between germline ends came to 16 bases. The CDR3 loop reads CASSLRGARNNEQFF. The CDR3 coding sequence is TGTGCCAGCAGCCTACGGGGGGCAAGAAACAATGAGCAGTTCTTC.

This clone has a single count. V usage is TRBV27 and J usage is TRBJ1-6; no clear D. The CDR3 runs to 16 residues. Between the trimmed V and J ends, which lost 3 bases and 10 bases, there was a span of 19 bases. Germline CDR1 is MNHEY and CDR2 is SMNVEV (reference sequence). CDR3 residues: CASSLVSRRVGSPLHF. CDR3 in DNA: TGTGCCAGCAGTTTGGTTTCAAGGAGGGTCGGATCACCCCTCCACTTT.

This clone was counted between two and nine times. This chain joins TRBV5-4 and TRBJ1-6, with D unresolved. V lost 1 base, J lost 2 bases, and 10 bases lay in between. This CDR3 has 16 amino acids. Germline V gene data show CDR1 as SGHNT and CDR2 as YYREEE (reference sequence). The CDR3 region has the DNA TGTGCCAGCAGCTTGTTTGGAGACCCCTATAATTCACCCCTCCACTTT. Translating gives CASSLFGDPYNSPLHF.

The count of this clone is one. The V gene is TRBV7-8, the J gene TRBJ2-5; TRBD1 matches at 8 bases. The trim removed 7 bases at V and 5 bases at J, leaving 6 bases unmatched. This CDR3 region has 13 residues. Germline CDR1 and CDR2: SGHVS and FQNEAQ. CDR3 coding DNA: TGTGCCAGCAATTTCAACAGGGGGGAGACCCAGTACTTC. Translating gives CASNFNRGETQYF.

This clone was detected only a few times. The CDR3 spells CATKGQGAFAEAFF. The CDR3 DNA is TGCGCCACCAAAGGCCAGGGGGCTTTCGCTGAAGCTTTCTTT. V is TRBV5-1 and J is TRBJ1-1, with 8 positions matching TRBD1. The CDR3 spans 14 residues. The ends lost 9 bases at V and 6 bases at J; junction bases unmatched: 13. Germline V gene data show CDR1 as SGHRS and CDR2 as YFSETQ.

This chain joins TRBV23-1 and TRBJ2-5; perhaps TRBD2 as D (6 bases). TRBV23-1 has ORF status, its function being uncertain. V was cut by 8 bases and J by 5 bases, with 15 bases left in between. There are 13 residues in the CDR3. CDR3 sequence: CASLRGLGETQYF. The CDR3 coding sequence is TGCGCCAGCCTTCGGGGGTTAGGGGAGACCCAGTACTTC.

The rearrangement joins TRBV6-5 to TRBJ2-3, with a possible D match to TRBD1 (5 bases). The V gene lost 2 bases and the J gene lost 4 bases, with 7 bases spanning the gap. This CDR3 is built from 13 residues. Germline assignment: CDR1 MNHEY and CDR2 SVGAGI. In DNA, the CDR3 is TGTGCCAGCAGTTACGGGGCGGCAGATACGCAGTATTTT. Translated: CASSYGAADTQYF.

The chain is built from TRBV28 and TRBJ2-2; the match to TRBD2 covers 10 bases. J was trimmed by 5 bases and V by 7 bases; bases with no gene match: 7. CDR1 and CDR2 (germline): MDHEN, SYDVKM. This CDR3 is built from 15 residues. The CDR3 region is CASTGSSGGTGELFF. The CDR3 bases are TGTGCCAGCACGGGAAGTAGCGGGGGGACCGGGGAGCTGTTTTTT. The full variable domain, completed using reference TRBV28 and TRBJ2-2, is DVKVTQSSRYLVKRTGEKVFLECVQDMDHENMFWYRQDPGLGLRLIYFSYDVKMKEKGDIPEGYSVSREKKERFSLILESASTNQTSMYLCASTGSSGGTGELFFGEGSRLTVL.